The following is a T cell receptor (beta chain) sequence with its context. Each CDR3 protein is one row after TCRdb ran MiXCR on the RT-PCR reads. The sample has about 680,000 distinct CDR3 sequences; approximately 15% are singletons. This TCR derives from a female donor in good health, serving as a healthy control. Sequencing was performed on memory CD4+ T cells from blood.

The CDR3 nucleotides read TGTGCCAGCAGCCCCAGACAGGGGGACTATGGCTACACCTTC. Its translation is CASSPRQGDYGYTF. The rearrangement links TRBV7-2 to TRBJ1-2; 9 bases align to TRBD1. Germline loops: CDR1 SGHTA, CDR2 FQGNSA. The ends lost 5 bases at V and 3 bases at J; junction bases unmatched: 4. This CDR3 is 14 amino acids long.